The 21 T cell receptor beta chains below were found in one sample sequenced in a study of early T cells in non-severe SARS-CoV-2 infection. TCRdb independently ran MiXCR on the 5' RACE reads; one entry per CDR3 protein. The sample consists of fewer than 30,000 distinct CDR3 sequences, around 4% of them appearing once. Sequenced material: whole blood. Source of these receptors: an adult who was a healthcare worker with PCR-confirmed SARS-CoV-2 infection or an uninfected control (not recorded which).

This clonotype was seen more than once but under ten times. The chain uses TRBV12-3 or TRBV12-4 and TRBJ2-7, with D unclear. The ends were cut back, 3 bases at V and 4 bases at J, with 13 bases in the middle. The CDR3 runs 14 residues. The CDR3 spells CASSFDQRPYEQYF. The CDR3 nucleotides are TGTGCCAGCAGTTTTGACCAGCGACCGTACGAGCAGTACTTC.

This clonotype was detected ten times or more. The gene calls are TRBV19 and TRBJ1-5; D is possibly TRBD1 (6 bases). V dropped 6 bases and J dropped 1 base, with 16 bases sitting between them. The CDR3 runs to 16 residues. Germline-derived CDR1 and CDR2 are LNHDA and SQIVND (reference sequence). As DNA, the CDR3 is TGTGCCAGTAGCCGCACAGGGACCCTAAGCAATCAGCCCCAGCATTTT. Translation gives CASSRTGTLSNQPQHF.

This clonotype was counted between two and nine times. J is TRBJ2-2 and V is TRBV5-1; the D is unclear. Germline V gene sequence: CDR1 SGHRS, CDR2 YFSETQ. The CDR3 consists of 14 residues. Trimming pared 0 bases from V and 6 bases from J, leaving 9 bases between. CDR3 nucleotides: TGCGCCAGCAGCTTGGGGGCCTCCGCCGGGGAGCTGTTTTTT. It encodes CASSLGASAGELFF. Full variable domain (remainder filled in from reference TRBV5-1 and TRBJ2-2): KAGVTQTPRYLIKTRGQQVTLSCSPISGHRSVSWYQQTPGQGLQFLFEYFSETQRNKGNFPGRFSGRQFSNSRSEMNVSTLELGDSALYLCASSLGASAGELFFGEGSRLTVL.

There are many counts of this clonotype. This chain connects TRBV7-3 to TRBJ2-5, with 13 bases identical to TRBD2. V lost 6 bases, J lost 3 bases, and 4 bases stayed unmatched. The CDR3 loop spans 15 amino acids. Germline lookup yields CDR1 SGHTA and CDR2 FQGTGA. CDR3 region: CASSSGTSGKETQYF. CDR3 nucleotide sequence: TGTGCCAGCAGTTCCGGGACTAGCGGGAAAGAGACCCAGTACTTC.

This clonotype has a count of ten or more. J is TRBJ1-2 and V is TRBV4-2; no clear D. V lost 1 base to trimming and J lost 4 bases, with 7 bases between them. The CDR3 runs 13 residues. The V gene's germline CDR1 is LGHNA and CDR2 YNFKEQ. The CDR3 nucleotides read TGTGCCAGCAGCCAAGGGTTAACCTATGGCTACACCTTC. This encodes CASSQGLTYGYTF.

This clonotype was seen at least ten times. The J gene is TRBJ1-1, the V gene TRBV3-1; maybe TRBD1 (6 bases). This CDR3 contains 12 residues. The V gene lost 7 bases and the J gene lost 8 bases, with 14 bases spanning the gap. The germline V gene has CDR1 LGHDT and CDR2 YNNKEL (reference sequence). The CDR3 region is CASIAGDTEAFF. CDR3 bases: TGTGCCAGCATAGCAGGGGATACCGAAGCTTTCTTT.

This clonotype was picked up many times. The chain combines TRBV7-2 with TRBJ2-3; the match to TRBD2 covers 7 bases. CDR3 length: 14 amino acids. V was pared by 5 bases and J by 6 bases, with 8 bases of the junction left unmatched. Germline values: CDR1 SGHTA, CDR2 FQGNSA. CDR3 residues: CASSHSTSVDTQYF. CDR3 in DNA: TGTGCCAGCAGCCACTCCACTAGCGTGGATACGCAGTATTTT.

This clonotype was counted at least ten times. The rearrangement joins TRBV29-1 to TRBJ2-3; D is perhaps TRBD1 (5 bases). CDR1 SQVTM and CDR2 ANQGSEA come from the germline V gene. CDR3 length: 13 amino acids. Deletions cut 1 base from V and 7 bases from J, with 12 bases between. In DNA, the CDR3 is TGCAGCGTTGAAGGCCAGGGCGGCCATACGCAGTATTTT. Encoded protein: CSVEGQGGHTQYF.

By share, this clonotype counts as medium-sized (0.01 to 0.1%). In DNA form, the CDR3 reads TGCAGTGCTAGACCCTTAGGGCGGGACACCGGGGAGCTGTTTTTT. Protein sequence: CSARPLGRDTGELFF. The rearrangement uses TRBV20-1 and TRBJ2-2; the D gene is possibly TRBD2 (5 bases). Trimming left V 2 bases short and J 3 bases short, with 13 bases between. This CDR3 spans 15 amino acids. The germline V gene has CDR1 DFQATT and CDR2 SNEGSKA (reference sequence).

This clonotype occurred many times. In DNA form, the CDR3 reads TGTGCCAGCAGCCACGGGCGGAACACAGATACGCAGTATTTT. Translation gives CASSHGRNTDTQYF. The V call is TRBV3-1, the J call TRBJ2-3; D ambiguous. CDR3 length: 14 amino acids. Germline V gene sequence: CDR1 LGHDT, CDR2 YNNKEL (reference sequence). Trimming took 3 bases from V and 2 from J, leaving 9 bases between them.

The chain uses TRBV18 and TRBJ2-5, with a possible D match to TRBD2 (5 bases). V was shortened by 6 bases and J by 3 bases, with 11 bases between the two germline ends. Germline CDR1 KGHSH, CDR2 LQKENI. The CDR3 has 13 residues. The CDR3 reads CASSFTREETQYF. The CDR3 DNA sequence: TGTGCCAGCTCGTTTACTAGGGAAGAGACCCAGTACTTC.

V and J are TRBV11-3 and TRBJ2-1; TRBD1 is a possible D gene (5 bases). This CDR3 contains 13 residues. V lost 3 bases and J 8 bases, leaving 11 bases between the germline ends. The germline V gene has CDR1 SGHNT and CDR2 YENEEA. The DNA for the CDR3 is TGTGCCAGCAGCTTCGACAGCAGGGATGAGCAGTTCTTC. Protein: CASSFDSRDEQFF.

As regards this clonotype: With a much larger clone just one base away, this may be a read error. This chain's CDR3 is CSATALAKNIQYF. CDR3 DNA sequence: TGCAGTGCTACAGCCCTGGCCAAAAACATTCAGTACTTC. This rearrangement joins TRBV20-1 to TRBJ2-4, with D unclear. This CDR3 spans 13 amino acids. Trimming shortened V by 4 bases and J by 1 base, and 8 bases separated the two germline ends. Germline V CDR1 and CDR2: DFQATT, SNEGSKA (reference sequence).

The rearrangement links TRBV9 to TRBJ2-1; D gene ambiguous. V lost 3 bases and J 8 bases, leaving 9 bases between the germline ends. The germline V gene encodes CDR1 SGDLS and CDR2 YYNGEE. The CDR3 loop spans 12 amino acids. CDR3 bases: TGTGCCAGCAGCGGGCCCGTGGATGAGCAGTTCTTC. Translation: CASSGPVDEQFF.

This clonotype was counted at least ten times. The CDR3 reads CSARDGNREVEQYF. In DNA, the CDR3 is TGCAGTGCTAGAGACGGGAATCGCGAGGTCGAGCAGTACTTC. V usage is TRBV20-1 and J usage is TRBJ2-7; weak D call: TRBD2 (5 bases). V lost 0 bases, J lost 6 bases, and 15 bases lay in between. The CDR3 consists of 14 residues. Germline loops: CDR1 DFQATT, CDR2 SNEGSKA (reference sequence).

This clonotype was detected many times. This CDR3 is CASMRALTQETQYF. Written as DNA, the CDR3 is TGTGCCAGCATGAGGGCCCTGACACAAGAGACCCAGTACTTC. The V and J genes are TRBV6-5 and TRBJ2-5, with a weak D call TRBD2 (5 bases). The CDR3 loop spans 14 amino acids. Trimming took 7 bases from V and 2 from J, leaving 14 bases between them. From germline, CDR1 is MNHEY and CDR2 SVGAGI.

The table lists this clonotype with many counts. The J gene is TRBJ2-3, the V gene TRBV4-3; 8 positions agree with TRBD2. The length of the CDR3 is 18 residues. Germline CDR1 is LGHNA and CDR2 is YSLEER. The V and J ends lost 1 base and 4 bases, in that order; junction bases with no gene match: 13. CDR3 amino acids: CASSQASTGTSRPDTQYF. The CDR3 DNA reads TGCGCCAGCAGCCAAGCCTCTACCGGGACTAGTAGACCAGATACGCAGTATTTT.

This clonotype is medium-sized (0.01 to 0.1%) in the sample. The chain is built from TRBV7-9 and TRBJ2-5, with 13 bases that match TRBD2. Germline CDR1 is SEHNR and CDR2 is FQNEAQ (reference sequence). This CDR3 contains 16 residues. With V trimmed by 5 bases and J by 0 bases, 3 bases remained unmatched. The CDR3 here is CASSGGTSGDQETQYF. In DNA, the CDR3 is TGTGCCAGCAGCGGAGGGACTAGCGGGGACCAAGAGACCCAGTACTTC.

This chain links TRBV10-3 with TRBJ1-1; 8 nucleotides match TRBD1. Germline values: CDR1 ENHRY, CDR2 SYGVKD. The trim removed 3 bases at V and 6 bases at J, leaving 12 bases unmatched. The CDR3 spans 16 residues. CDR3 nucleotides: TGTGCCATCAGTGATTTTACGGACAGGGCTAGGGCTGAAGCTTTCTTT. Protein: CAISDFTDRARAEAFF.

This clonotype has only a few counts. The chain employs TRBV11-1 and TRBJ2-7, with D unclear. Germline values: CDR1 SGHAT, CDR2 FQDESV (reference sequence). The CDR3 has 12 residues. V gave up 6 bases and J gave up 3 bases, with 9 bases separating them. DNA of the CDR3: TGTGCCAGCAGTTTCAACGTCTACGAGCAGTACTTC. Protein product: CASSFNVYEQYF.

In its sample, this clonotype was seen many times. The rearrangement joins TRBV12-3 or TRBV12-4 to TRBJ1-4; D is ambiguous. Trimming shortened V by 3 bases and J by 7 bases, and 6 bases separated the two germline ends. The CDR3 totals 12 residues. CDR3 sequence: CASSFIPEKLFF. CDR3 nucleotides: TGTGCCAGCAGTTTTATACCTGAAAAACTGTTTTTT.